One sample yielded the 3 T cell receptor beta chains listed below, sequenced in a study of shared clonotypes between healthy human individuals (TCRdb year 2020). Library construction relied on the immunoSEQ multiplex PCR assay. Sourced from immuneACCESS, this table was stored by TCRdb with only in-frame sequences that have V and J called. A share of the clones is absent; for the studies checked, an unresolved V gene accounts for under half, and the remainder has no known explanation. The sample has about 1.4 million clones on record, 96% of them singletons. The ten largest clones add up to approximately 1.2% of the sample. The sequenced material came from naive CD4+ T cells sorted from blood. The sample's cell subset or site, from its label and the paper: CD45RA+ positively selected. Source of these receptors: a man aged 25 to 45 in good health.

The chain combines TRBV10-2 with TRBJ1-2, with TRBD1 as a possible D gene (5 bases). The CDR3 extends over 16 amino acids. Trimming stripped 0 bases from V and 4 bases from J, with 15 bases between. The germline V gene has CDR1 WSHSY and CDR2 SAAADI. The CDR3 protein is CASSESRTSLFYGYTF. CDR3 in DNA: TGCGCCAGCAGTGAGTCTAGGACAAGCCTCTTCTATGGCTACACCTTC.

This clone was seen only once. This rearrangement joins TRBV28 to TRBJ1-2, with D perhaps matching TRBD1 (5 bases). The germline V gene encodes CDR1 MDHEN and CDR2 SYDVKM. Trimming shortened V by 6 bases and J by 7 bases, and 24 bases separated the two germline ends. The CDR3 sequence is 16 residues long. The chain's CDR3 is CASRKPKAGILRGYTF. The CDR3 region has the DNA TGTGCCAGCAGAAAACCAAAAGCAGGGATTCTTCGTGGCTACACCTTC.

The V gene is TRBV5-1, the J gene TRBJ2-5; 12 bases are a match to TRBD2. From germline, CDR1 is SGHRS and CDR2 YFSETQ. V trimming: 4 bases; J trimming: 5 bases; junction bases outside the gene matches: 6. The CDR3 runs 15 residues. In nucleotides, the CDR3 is TGCGCCAGCAGCGGCGGACTAGCGGGACTGGAGACCCAGTACTTC. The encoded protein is CASSGGLAGLETQYF.